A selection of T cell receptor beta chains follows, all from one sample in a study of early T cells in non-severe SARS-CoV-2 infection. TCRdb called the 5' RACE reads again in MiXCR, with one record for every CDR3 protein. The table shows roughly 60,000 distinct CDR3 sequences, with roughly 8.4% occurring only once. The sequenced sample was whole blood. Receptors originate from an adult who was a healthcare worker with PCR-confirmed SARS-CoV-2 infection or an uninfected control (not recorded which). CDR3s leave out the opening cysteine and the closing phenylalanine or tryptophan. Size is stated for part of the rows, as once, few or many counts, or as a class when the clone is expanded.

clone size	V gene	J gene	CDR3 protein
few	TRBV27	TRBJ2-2	ASSWGTGGSMF
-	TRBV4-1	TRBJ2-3	ASSQGENTDTQY
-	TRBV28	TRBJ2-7	ASSSTVTQY
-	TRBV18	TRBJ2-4	ASSPPRTLAKNIQY
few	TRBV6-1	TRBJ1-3	ASRPTGGNTIY
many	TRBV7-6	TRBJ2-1	ASSLTLADFYNEQF
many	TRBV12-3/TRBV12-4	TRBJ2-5	ASRLGTGRTQY
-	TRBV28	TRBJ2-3	ASSLTGGPFDTQY
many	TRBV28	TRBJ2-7	ASSPGTGAYEQY
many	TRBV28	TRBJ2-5	ASTDMGGGTQY
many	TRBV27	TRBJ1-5	ASSPEGDQPQH
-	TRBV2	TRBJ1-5	ASKRLQNSNQPQH
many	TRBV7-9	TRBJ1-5	ASSSMDRSQPQH
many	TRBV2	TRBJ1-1	ASLVGANMNTEAF
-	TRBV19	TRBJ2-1	ASSTDFRDNEQF
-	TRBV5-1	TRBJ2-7	ASSTGQGRAYEQY
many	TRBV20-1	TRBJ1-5	SAKDSSNQPQH
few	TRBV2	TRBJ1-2	ASRDWGVNYGYT
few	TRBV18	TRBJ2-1	ASSPMDSYNEQF
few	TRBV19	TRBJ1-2	ASSIVGELSYGYT
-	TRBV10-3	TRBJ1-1	AISGRDSLNTEAF
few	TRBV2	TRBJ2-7	ASRETASVREQY
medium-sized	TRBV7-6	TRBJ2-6	ASSLQGVGANVLT
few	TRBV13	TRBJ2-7	ASTEGQGSYEQY
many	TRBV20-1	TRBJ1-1	SAKQDGNTEAF
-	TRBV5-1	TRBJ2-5	ASSLAGARMAQY
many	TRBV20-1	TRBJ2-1	SASGSIGTNNEQF
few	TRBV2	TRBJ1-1	ASSERDRAF
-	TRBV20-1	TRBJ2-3	SASPQGATQY
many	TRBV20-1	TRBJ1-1	SARDPTGNTEAF
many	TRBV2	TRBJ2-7	ASSRTTPEQY
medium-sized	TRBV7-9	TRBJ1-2	ASSLWTGRHGYT
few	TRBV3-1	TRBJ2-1	ASSRDYEQF
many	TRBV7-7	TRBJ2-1	ASSYAPSNEQF
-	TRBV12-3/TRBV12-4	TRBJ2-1	ASNQAGENEQF
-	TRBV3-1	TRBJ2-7	ASSRGGYEQY
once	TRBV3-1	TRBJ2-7	ASSQPLIQRENEQY
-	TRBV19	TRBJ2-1	ASSGGRLAGGLSYNEQF
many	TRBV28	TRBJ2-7	ASSRPGAAYEQY
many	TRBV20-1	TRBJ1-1	SASRETEAF
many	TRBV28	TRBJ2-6	ASTRGSSGANVLT
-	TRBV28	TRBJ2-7	ASSSRLEREIKQY
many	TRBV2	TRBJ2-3	ASSAGVTWDTQY
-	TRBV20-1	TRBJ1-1	SARTGDTEAF
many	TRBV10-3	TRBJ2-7	AISPSVGGSSYEQY
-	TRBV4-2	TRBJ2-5	ASSQAGAGKQETQY
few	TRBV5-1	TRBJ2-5	ASTLEFQETQY
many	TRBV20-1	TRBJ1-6	SASGWEGRRPYNSPLH
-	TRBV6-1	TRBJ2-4	ASSVGGRASKNIQY
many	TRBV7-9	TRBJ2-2	ASSSSAGELF
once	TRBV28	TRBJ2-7	ASGTLGTYEQY